This T cell receptor (beta chain) was captured by sequencing in a study of control samples from healthy donors and cancer patients. This clone was observed once. V lost 4 bases to trimming and J lost 7 bases, with 20 bases between them. The CDR3 consists of 15 residues. Germline V gene sequence: CDR1 SGDLS, CDR2 YYNGEE. Libraries were prepared by immunoSEQ multiplex PCR; TCRdb keeps only in-frame clonotypes and omits some of them. The sample contains more than 150,000 clones, 85% to 95% of which appear only once. The genes are TRBV9 and TRBJ1-2, with D perhaps matching TRBD1 (5 bases). Sequenced material: blood. The sequence came from a man between 18 and 29 years old in good health. The CDR3 coding sequence is TGTGCCAGCAGCACCCTGGGCCTACCGGGGCGTGGCTACACCTTC. Its protein is CASSTLGLPGRGYTF.